The 2 T cell receptor beta chains below all came from one sample that was sequenced in a study of blood T cell repertoires in COVID-19. Sequencing used immunoSEQ multiplex PCR; TCRdb keeps in-frame clones, though not all of them. The sample lists some 200,000 clones, around 89% occurring once. Input material: PBMCs or T cells enriched from blood (not recorded which). The receptor set was obtained from a woman aged 18-30 years who had recovered from COVID-19.

The rearrangement joins TRBV24-1 to TRBJ1-2; tentative D call: TRBD1 (5 bases). This CDR3 is built from 14 residues. Trimming took off 4 bases at V and 2 bases at J, with 10 bases between the two ends. The germline CDR1 and CDR2 sequences are KGHDR and SFDVKD. The DNA for the CDR3 is TGTGCCACCAGTGACCCGGGACTGAACTATGGCTACACCTTC. This sequence encodes CATSDPGLNYGYTF.

The chain employs TRBV3-1 (or the pseudogene TRBV3-2) and TRBJ1-1; possibly TRBD1 for D (5 bases). The V and J ends lost 7 bases and 5 bases respectively, with 11 bases between them. Looked up from germline, CDR1 is LGHDT and CDR2 is YNNKEL (reference sequence). The CDR3 spans 12 residues. The CDR3 coding sequence is TGTGCCAGCAAGCGCGGGGGAACTGAAGCTTTCTTT. As protein: CASKRGGTEAFF.